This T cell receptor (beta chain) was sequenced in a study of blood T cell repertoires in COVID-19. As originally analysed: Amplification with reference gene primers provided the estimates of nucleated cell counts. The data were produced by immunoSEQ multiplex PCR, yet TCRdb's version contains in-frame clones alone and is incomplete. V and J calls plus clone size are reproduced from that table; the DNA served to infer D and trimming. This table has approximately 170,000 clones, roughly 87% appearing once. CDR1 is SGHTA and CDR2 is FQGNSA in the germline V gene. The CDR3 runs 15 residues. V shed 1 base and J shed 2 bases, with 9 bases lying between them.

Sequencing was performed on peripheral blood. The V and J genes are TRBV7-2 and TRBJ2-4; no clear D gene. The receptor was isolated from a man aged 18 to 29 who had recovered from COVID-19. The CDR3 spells CASSLVSNPKNIQYF. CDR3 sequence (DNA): TGTGCCAGCAGCTTAGTTTCCAATCCCAAAAACATTCAGTACTTC.